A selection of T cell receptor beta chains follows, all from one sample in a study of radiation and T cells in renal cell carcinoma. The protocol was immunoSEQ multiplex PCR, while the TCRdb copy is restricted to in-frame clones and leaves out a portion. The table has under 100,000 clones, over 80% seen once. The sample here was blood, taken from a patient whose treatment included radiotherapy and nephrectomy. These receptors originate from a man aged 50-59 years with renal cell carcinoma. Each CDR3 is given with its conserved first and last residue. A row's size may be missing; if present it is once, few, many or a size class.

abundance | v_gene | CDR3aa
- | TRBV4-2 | CASSQDASYGYTF
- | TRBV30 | CAWSVWGPTEAFF
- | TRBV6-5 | CASSYSTVPDTQYF
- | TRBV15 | CATRPALLGGNEQFF
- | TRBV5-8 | CASSPRGDSYSNQPQHF
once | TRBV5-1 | CASSSTGVETDTQYF
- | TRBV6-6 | CASSPTSEGDYGYTF
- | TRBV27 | CASSFEGGGRQPQHF
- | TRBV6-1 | CASGVIQPQHF
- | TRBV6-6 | CASSYSIGTGSVKLFF
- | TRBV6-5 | CASSYSTGSDQPQHF
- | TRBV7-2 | CASSPNQVAGELFF
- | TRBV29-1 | CSVPSGTNSYEQYF
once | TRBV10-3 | CATTPDPQPGNAEAFF
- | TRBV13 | CASSLEGQSTDTQYF
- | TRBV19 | CASSIDRVRGGYTF
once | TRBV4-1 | CASSQTESYEQYF
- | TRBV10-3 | CAISEEGASNQPQHF
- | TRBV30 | CAWSASSGSYNEQFF
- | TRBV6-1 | CASSVDRGRAEAFF